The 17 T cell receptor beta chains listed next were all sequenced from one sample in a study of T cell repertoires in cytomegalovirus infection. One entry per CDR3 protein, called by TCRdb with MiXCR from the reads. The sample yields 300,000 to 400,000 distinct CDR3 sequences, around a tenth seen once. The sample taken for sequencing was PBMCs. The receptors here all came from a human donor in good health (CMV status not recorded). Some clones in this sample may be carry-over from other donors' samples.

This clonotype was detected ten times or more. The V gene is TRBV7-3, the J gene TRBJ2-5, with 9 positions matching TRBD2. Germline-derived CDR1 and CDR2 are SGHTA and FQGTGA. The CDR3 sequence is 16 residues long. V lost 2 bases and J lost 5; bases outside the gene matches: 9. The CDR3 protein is CASSLDRSGGWETQYF. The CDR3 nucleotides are TGTGCCAGCAGCTTAGATCGAAGCGGGGGGTGGGAGACCCAGTACTTC.

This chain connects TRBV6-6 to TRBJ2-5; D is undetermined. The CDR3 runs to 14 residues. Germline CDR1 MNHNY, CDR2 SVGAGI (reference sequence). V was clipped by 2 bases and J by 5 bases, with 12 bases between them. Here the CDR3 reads CASSYGPVEETQYF. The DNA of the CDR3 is TGTGCCAGCAGTTACGGCCCCGTCGAGGAGACCCAGTACTTC.

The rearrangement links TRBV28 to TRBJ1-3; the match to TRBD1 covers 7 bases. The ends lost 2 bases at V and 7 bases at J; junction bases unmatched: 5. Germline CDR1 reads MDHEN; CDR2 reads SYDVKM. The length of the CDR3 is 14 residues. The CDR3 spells CASSLRLRGNTIYF. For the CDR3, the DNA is TGTGCCAGCAGTTTACGCCTCAGGGGGAACACCATATATTTT.

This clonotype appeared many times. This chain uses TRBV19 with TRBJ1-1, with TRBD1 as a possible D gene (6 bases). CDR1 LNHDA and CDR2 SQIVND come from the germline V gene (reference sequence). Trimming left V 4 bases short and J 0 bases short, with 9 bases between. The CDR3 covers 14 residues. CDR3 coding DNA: TGTGCCAGTAGTACAGGACAGTTGAACACTGAAGCTTTCTTT. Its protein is CASSTGQLNTEAFF.

CDR3 coding DNA: TGTGCCAGCAGACTCGGGACAGGGGGATTCGGGGAGCTGTTTTTT. Amino acids: CASRLGTGGFGELFF. The genes are TRBV28 and TRBJ2-2, with TRBD1 identical over 11 bases. V shed 6 bases, J shed 7 bases, and the junction held 7 bases outside the gene matches. This CDR3 has 15 residues. Germline V lookup: CDR1 MDHEN, CDR2 SYDVKM.

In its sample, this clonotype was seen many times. The CDR3 nucleotides are TGTGCCAGCAGCACCCCGACTAGCGGGTCCTACAATGAGCAGTTCTTC. It is translated as CASSTPTSGSYNEQFF. The chain joins TRBV7-9 to TRBJ2-1, with 10 bases fitting TRBD2. Losses at the gene ends were 5 bases for V and 1 base for J; bases not matched to a gene: 5. Germline CDR1 and CDR2: SEHNR and FQNEAQ (reference sequence). This CDR3 is built from 16 residues.

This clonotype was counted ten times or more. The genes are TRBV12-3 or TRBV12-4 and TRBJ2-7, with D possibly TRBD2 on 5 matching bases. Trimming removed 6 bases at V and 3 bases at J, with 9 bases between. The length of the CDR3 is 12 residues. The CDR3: CASSHGVYEQYF. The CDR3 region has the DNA TGTGCCAGCAGCCACGGGGTCTACGAGCAGTACTTC.

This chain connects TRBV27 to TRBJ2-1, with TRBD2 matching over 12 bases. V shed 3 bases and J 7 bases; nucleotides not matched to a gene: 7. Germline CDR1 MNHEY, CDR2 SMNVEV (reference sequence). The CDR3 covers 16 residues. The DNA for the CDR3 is TGTGCCAGCAGTTTCCTCCTAGCGGGGGGGCAAAATGAGCAGTTCTTC. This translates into CASSFLLAGGQNEQFF.

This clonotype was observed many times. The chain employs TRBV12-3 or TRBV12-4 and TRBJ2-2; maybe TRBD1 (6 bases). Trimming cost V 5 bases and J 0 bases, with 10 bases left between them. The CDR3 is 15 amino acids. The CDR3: CASSLDSSNTGELFF. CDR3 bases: TGTGCCAGCAGTCTGGACAGTTCGAACACCGGGGAGCTGTTTTTT.

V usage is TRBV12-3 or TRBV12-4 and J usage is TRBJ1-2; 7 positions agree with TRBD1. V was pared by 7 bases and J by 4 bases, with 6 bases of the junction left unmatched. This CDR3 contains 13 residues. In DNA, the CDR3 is TGTGCCAGCACTCGAGGGGGCGGCTATGGCTACACCTTC. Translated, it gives CASTRGGGYGYTF.

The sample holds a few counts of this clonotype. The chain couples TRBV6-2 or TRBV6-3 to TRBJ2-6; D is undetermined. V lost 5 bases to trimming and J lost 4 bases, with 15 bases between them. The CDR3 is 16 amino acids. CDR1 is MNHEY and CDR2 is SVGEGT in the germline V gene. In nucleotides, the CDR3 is TGTGCCAGCAGTAGAGATTGGCTCAAGGGGGCCAACGTCCTGACTTTC. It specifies CASSRDWLKGANVLTF.

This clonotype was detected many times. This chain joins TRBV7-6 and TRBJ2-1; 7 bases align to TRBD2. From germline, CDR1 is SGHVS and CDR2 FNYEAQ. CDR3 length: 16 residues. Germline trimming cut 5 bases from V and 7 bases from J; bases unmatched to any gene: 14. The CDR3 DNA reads TGTGCCAGCAGCCCCCTTAGCGGGTCAACCGGGAATGAGCAGTTCTTC. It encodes CASSPLSGSTGNEQFF.

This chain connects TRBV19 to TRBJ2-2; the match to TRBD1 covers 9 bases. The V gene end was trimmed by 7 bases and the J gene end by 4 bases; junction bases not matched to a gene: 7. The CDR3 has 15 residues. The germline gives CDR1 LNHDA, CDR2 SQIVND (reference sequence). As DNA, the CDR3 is TGTGCCAGTAAACCGGGACAGGGACCCACCGGGGAGCTGTTTTTT. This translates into CASKPGQGPTGELFF.

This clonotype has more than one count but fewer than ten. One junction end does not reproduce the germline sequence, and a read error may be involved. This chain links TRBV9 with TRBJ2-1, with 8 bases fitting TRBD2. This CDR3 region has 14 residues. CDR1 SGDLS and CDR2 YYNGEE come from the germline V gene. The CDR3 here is CASSVRGAYNEQFF. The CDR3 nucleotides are TGTGCCAGCAGCGTGCGGGGGGCCTATAATGAGCAGTTCTTC.

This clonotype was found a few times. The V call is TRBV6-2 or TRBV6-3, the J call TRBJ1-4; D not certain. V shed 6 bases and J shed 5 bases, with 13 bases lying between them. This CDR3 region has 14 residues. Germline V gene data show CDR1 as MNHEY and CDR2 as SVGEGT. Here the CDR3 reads CASRPRRENEKLFF. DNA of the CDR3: TGTGCCAGCAGACCCCGGCGGGAAAATGAAAAACTGTTTTTT.

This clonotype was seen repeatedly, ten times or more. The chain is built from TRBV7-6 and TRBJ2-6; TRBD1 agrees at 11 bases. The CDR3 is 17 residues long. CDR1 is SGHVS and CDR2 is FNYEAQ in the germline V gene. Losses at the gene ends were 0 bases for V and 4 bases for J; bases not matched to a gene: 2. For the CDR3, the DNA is TGTGCCAGCAGCTTAGCGGACAGGGGGCGGGGGGCCAACGTCCTGACTTTC. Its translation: CASSLADRGRGANVLTF.

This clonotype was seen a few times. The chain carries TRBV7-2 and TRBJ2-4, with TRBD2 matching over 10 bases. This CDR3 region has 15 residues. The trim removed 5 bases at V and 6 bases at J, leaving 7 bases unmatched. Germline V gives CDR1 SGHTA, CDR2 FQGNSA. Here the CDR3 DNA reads TGTGCCAGCAGCCTTAGCGGGAGGCTGGGAAACATTCAGTACTTC. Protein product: CASSLSGRLGNIQYF.